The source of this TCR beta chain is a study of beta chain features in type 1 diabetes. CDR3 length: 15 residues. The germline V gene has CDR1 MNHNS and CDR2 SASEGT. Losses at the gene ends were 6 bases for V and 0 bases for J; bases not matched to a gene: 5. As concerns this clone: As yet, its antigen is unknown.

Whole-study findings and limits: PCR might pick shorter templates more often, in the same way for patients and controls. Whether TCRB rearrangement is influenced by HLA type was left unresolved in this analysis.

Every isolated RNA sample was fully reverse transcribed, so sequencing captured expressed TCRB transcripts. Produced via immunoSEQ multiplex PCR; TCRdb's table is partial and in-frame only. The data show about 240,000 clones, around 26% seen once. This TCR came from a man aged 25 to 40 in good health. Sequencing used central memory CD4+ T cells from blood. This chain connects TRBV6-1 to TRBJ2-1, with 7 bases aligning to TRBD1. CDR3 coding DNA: TGTGCCAGCAGAGACCGGGACAGCTCCTACAATGAGCAGTTCTTC. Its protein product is CASRDRDSSYNEQFF.